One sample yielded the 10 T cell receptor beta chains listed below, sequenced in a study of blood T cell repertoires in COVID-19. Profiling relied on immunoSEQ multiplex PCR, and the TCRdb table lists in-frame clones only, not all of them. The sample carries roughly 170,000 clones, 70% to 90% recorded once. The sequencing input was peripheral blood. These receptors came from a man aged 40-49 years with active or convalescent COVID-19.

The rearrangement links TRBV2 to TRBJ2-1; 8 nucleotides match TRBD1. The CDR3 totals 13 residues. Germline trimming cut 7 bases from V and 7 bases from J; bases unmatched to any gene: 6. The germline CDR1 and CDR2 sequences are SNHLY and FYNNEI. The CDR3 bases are TGTGCCAGCAATGGACAGGGACGAAATGAGCAGTTCTTC. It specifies CASNGQGRNEQFF.

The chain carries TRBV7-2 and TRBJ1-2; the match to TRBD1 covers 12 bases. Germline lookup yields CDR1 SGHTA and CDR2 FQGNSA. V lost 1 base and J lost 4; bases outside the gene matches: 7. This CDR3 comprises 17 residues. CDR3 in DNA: TGTGCCAGCAGCTTAGGACCGGGACAGGGGGCGGGCTATGGCTACACCTTC. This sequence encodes CASSLGPGQGAGYGYTF.

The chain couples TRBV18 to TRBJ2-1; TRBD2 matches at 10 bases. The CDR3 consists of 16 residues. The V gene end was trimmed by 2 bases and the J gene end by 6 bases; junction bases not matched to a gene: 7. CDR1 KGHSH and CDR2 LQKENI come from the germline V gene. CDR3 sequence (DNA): TGTGCCAGCTCACCAACTAGCGGGACTACTTCCAATGAGCAGTTCTTC. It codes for CASSPTSGTTSNEQFF.

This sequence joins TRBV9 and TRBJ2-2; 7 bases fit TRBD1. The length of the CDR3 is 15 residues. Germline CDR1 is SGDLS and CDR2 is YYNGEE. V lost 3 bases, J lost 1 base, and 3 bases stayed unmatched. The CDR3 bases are TGTGCCAGCAGCGGGGACAGACTGAACACCGGGGAGCTGTTTTTT. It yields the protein CASSGDRLNTGELFF.

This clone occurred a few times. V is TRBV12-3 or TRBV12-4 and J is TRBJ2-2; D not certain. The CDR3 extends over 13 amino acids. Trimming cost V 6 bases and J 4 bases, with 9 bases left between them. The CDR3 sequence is CASSIYSTGELFF. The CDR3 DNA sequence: TGTGCCAGCAGCATCTACTCCACCGGGGAGCTGTTTTTT.

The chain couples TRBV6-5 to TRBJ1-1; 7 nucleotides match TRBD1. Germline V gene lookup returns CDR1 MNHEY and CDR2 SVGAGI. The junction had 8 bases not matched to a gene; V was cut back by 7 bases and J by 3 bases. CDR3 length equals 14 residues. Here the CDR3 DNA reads TGTGCCAGCACAAACAGGGGAGGATACACTGAAGCTTTCTTT. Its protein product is CASTNRGGYTEAFF.

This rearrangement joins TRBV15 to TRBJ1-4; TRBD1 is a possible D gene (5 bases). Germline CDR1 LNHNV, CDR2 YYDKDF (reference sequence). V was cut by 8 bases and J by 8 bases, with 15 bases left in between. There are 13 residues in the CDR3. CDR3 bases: TGTGCCACCGCTACCACTCACAGGGAAAAACTGTTTTTT. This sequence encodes CATATTHREKLFF.

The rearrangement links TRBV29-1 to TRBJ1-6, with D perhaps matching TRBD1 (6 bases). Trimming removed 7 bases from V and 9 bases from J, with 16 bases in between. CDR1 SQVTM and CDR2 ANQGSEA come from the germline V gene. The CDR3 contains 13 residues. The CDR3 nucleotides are TGCAGCGCCTCCAGGGGAACGGGTTCACCCCTCCACTTT. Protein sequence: CSASRGTGSPLHF.

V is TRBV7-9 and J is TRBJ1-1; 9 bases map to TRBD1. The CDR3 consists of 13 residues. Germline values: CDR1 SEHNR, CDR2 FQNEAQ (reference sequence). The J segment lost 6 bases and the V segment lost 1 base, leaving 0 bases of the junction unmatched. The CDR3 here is CASSLGTGAEAFF. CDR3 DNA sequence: TGTGCCAGCAGCTTAGGGACAGGGGCTGAAGCTTTCTTT. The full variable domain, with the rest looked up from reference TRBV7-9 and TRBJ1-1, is DTGVSQNPRHKITKRGQNVTFRCDPISEHNRLYWYRQTLGQGPEFLTYFQNEAQLEKSRLLSDRFSAERPKGSFSTLEIQRTEQGDSAMYLCASSLGTGAEAFFGQGTRLTVV.

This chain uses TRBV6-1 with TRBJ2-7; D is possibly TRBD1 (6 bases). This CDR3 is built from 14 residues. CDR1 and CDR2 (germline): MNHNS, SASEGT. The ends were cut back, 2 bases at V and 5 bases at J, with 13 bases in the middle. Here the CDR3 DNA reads TGTGCCAGCAGTGAATTAGGCAGGGACAACGAGCAGTACTTC. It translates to CASSELGRDNEQYF.